This T cell receptor (beta chain) was captured in a study of T-cell memory formation after mild COVID-19. Study as a whole: Clustering of TCRs was largely donor specific. Overall study findings and caveats: Within pre-infection memory, some responding clones were found, suggesting cross-reactive memory joined. Mostly located in CM and EM were contracting CD4+ clones, with contracting CD8+ clones located in EMRA.

Unmatched junction bases numbered 6, after V lost 5 bases and J lost 0 bases. CDR3 length: 16 amino acids. The V gene's germline CDR1 is MNHEY and CDR2 SMNVEV (reference sequence). Turning to this clonotype: Its antigen is still unknown.

Each CDR3 protein gets one entry after TCRdb re-called the 5' RACE reads with MiXCR. The table lists more than 200,000 distinct CDR3 sequences, about 16% of them singletons, with approximately 3.5% in the top ten. The sequenced material came from PBMCs or a T cell subset sorted from them (not recorded which). The clonotype originates from a man younger than 35 who had mild COVID-19 (a few samples of this study predate the infection). Cell type and time point are not known. V and J are TRBV27 and TRBJ2-3; TRBD2 matches at 9 bases. CDR3 region: CASSRRGGVSTDTQYF. The CDR3 nucleotides read TGTGCCAGCAGTCGGCGGGGGGGCGTGAGCACAGATACGCAGTATTTT.